These 18 T cell receptor beta chains were all obtained from the same sample, sequenced in a study of blood T cell repertoires in COVID-19. Libraries were prepared by immunoSEQ multiplex PCR; TCRdb keeps only in-frame clonotypes and omits some of them. Of 88,000 or so clones listed, 85% are singletons. Input material: peripheral blood. These receptors came from a man aged 55 to 69 with acute or convalescent COVID-19.

The chain combines TRBV5-8 with TRBJ2-5; 9 bases line up with TRBD1. The CDR3 totals 14 residues. Germline-derived CDR1 and CDR2 are SGHTS and YDEGEE. The V and J ends lost 5 bases and 5 bases, in that order; junction bases with no gene match: 7. CDR3 in DNA: TGTGCCAGCAGGCTCACAGGGGGCAGGGAGACCCAGTACTTC. It codes for CASRLTGGRETQYF.

The chain uses TRBV4-2 and TRBJ1-2; a possible D gene is TRBD1 (5 bases). This CDR3 has 15 amino acids. Germline CDR1 reads LGHNA; CDR2 reads YNFKEQ. V lost 4 bases, J lost 4 bases, and 16 bases lay in between. CDR3 loop: CASSPETESFYGYTF. In DNA form, the CDR3 reads TGTGCCAGCAGCCCCGAGACAGAAAGCTTCTATGGCTACACCTTC.

The genes are TRBV5-1 and TRBJ2-2, with TRBD2 matching 8 bases. V was clipped by 7 bases and J by 5 bases; unmatched bases: 10. The CDR3 consists of 15 residues. Per the germline V gene, CDR1 is SGHRS and CDR2 is YFSETQ. The CDR3 loop is CASRISGGDTGELFF. The CDR3 DNA reads as TGCGCCAGCCGGATCAGCGGGGGAGATACCGGGGAGCTGTTTTTT. Drawing the rest from reference TRBV5-1 and TRBJ2-2, the complete variable domain is KAGVTQTPRYLIKTRGQQVTLSCSPISGHRSVSWYQQTPGQGLQFLFEYFSETQRNKGNFPGRFSGRQFSNSRSEMNVSTLELGDSALYLCASRISGGDTGELFFGEGSRLTVL.

This rearrangement joins TRBV24-1 to TRBJ1-5; no clear D. Trimming shortened V by 4 bases and J by 0 bases, and 6 bases separated the two germline ends. CDR1 is KGHDR, CDR2 SFDVKD, per germline. This CDR3 is 14 amino acids long. Here the CDR3 DNA reads TGTGCCACCAGTGAGAGATATAGCAATCAGCCCCAGCATTTT. It encodes CATSERYSNQPQHF.

Notes on this clone: At one boundary the junction diverges from the germline segment, which might be a read error. In DNA, the CDR3 is TGTGCCAGCAGATTAGCCACAGGGGATGAAAAACTGTTTTTT. This encodes CASRLATGDEKLFF. The V and J genes are TRBV7-9 and TRBJ1-4; 7 bases are shared with TRBD1. Per germline, CDR1 SEHNR and CDR2 FQNEAQ (reference sequence). This CDR3 is 14 amino acids long.

This clone was counted a single time. V and J are TRBV11-2 and TRBJ2-1; 8 nucleotides agree with TRBD1. The CDR3 consists of 16 residues. In germline, CDR1 is SGHAT, CDR2 FQNNGV. J was trimmed by 0 bases and V by 6 bases; bases with no gene match: 7. Here the CDR3 reads CASSPRQGYSYNEQFF. The CDR3 nucleotides read TGTGCCAGCAGTCCCCGACAGGGGTACTCCTACAATGAGCAGTTCTTC.

The count of this clone is one. The V call is TRBV7-3, the J call TRBJ2-3; TRBD2 agrees at 8 bases. J gave up 1 base and V 5 bases, and 5 bases lay outside the gene matches. CDR1 is SGHTA, CDR2 FQGTGA, per germline. The CDR3 totals 15 residues. The chain's CDR3 is CASSGTGGRTDTQYF. The CDR3 DNA follows: TGTGCCAGCAGCGGGACGGGGGGGCGCACAGATACGCAGTATTTT.

J is TRBJ1-6 and V is TRBV6-5; TRBD1 might be the D (5 bases). Germline CDR1 reads MNHEY; CDR2 reads SVGAGI. V gave up 4 bases and J gave up 10 bases, with 17 bases separating them. The CDR3 has 15 amino acids. The DNA of the CDR3 is TGTGCCAGCAGTTCCCCGGGACTGGGCGAATCACCCCTCCACTTT. Translation: CASSSPGLGESPLHF.

The chain links TRBV3-1 (or the pseudogene TRBV3-2) to TRBJ1-2; D might be TRBD1 (6 bases). This CDR3 spans 14 amino acids. Germline lookup yields CDR1 LGHDT and CDR2 YNNKEL (reference sequence). V was clipped by 6 bases and J by 6 bases, with 17 bases between them. The CDR3 sequence is CASRPTGISDGYTF. The CDR3 DNA is TGTGCCAGCAGGCCAACAGGGATATCCGATGGCTACACCTTC.

This rearrangement joins TRBV5-4 to TRBJ1-1; weak D call: TRBD1 (6 bases). V gave up 0 bases and J gave up 0 bases, with 9 bases separating them. CDR1 and CDR2 from the germline V gene are SGHNT and YYREEE (reference sequence). The CDR3 sequence is 15 residues long. This CDR3 reads CASSLGGPMNTEAFF. CDR3 in DNA: TGTGCCAGCAGCTTGGGGGGGCCAATGAACACTGAAGCTTTCTTT.

J is TRBJ2-7 and V is TRBV11-2, with 9 bases fitting TRBD1. Germline-derived CDR1 and CDR2 are SGHAT and FQNNGV. This CDR3 comprises 15 residues. The ends lost 4 bases at V and 1 base at J; junction bases unmatched: 5. Here the CDR3 reads CASSSKTGGSYEQYF. The DNA for the CDR3 is TGTGCCAGCAGCTCCAAGACAGGGGGATCCTACGAGCAGTACTTC.

The chain recombines TRBV3-1 (or the pseudogene TRBV3-2) with TRBJ1-4, with 11 positions matching TRBD1. In germline, CDR1 is LGHDT, CDR2 YNNKEL (reference sequence). Germline trimming cut 3 bases from V and 7 bases from J; bases unmatched to any gene: 4. CDR3 length equals 15 residues. The CDR3 here is CASSHAGTGGEKLFF. DNA for the CDR3: TGTGCCAGCAGCCACGCCGGGACAGGGGGTGAAAAACTGTTTTTT.

This clone has only one observation. The chain carries TRBV19 and TRBJ2-7, with 10 bases lining up with TRBD1. Trimming cost V 9 bases and J 2 bases; bases outside gene matches: 4. This CDR3 is built from 13 residues. Per germline, CDR1 LNHDA and CDR2 SQIVND (reference sequence). CDR3 in amino acids: CASAGQGTYEQYF. The CDR3 bases are TGTGCCAGCGCGGGACAGGGGACCTACGAGCAGTACTTC.

This clone was observed a few times. The V gene is TRBV24-1, the J gene TRBJ2-7; perhaps TRBD1 as D (6 bases). CDR3 length: 13 residues. Germline-derived CDR1 and CDR2 are KGHDR and SFDVKD. Deletions cut 4 bases from V and 7 bases from J, with 13 bases between. CDR3 residues: CATSDRRGGEQYF. CDR3 coding DNA: TGTGCCACCAGTGACCGCAGGGGCGGTGAGCAGTACTTC.

V is TRBV29-1 and J is TRBJ2-5, with a tentative D call TRBD1 (7 bases). Germline CDR1 is SQVTM and CDR2 is ANQGSEA. Trimming stripped 6 bases from V and 3 bases from J, with 20 bases between. The CDR3 runs 15 residues. CDR3 loop: CSVERDSGGEETQYF. The CDR3 DNA sequence: TGCAGCGTCGAAAGGGACAGCGGAGGGGAAGAGACCCAGTACTTC. The entire variable domain, with the rest obtained from reference TRBV29-1 and TRBJ2-5, is as follows: SAVISQKPSRDICQRGTSLTIQCQVDSQVTMMFWYRQQPGQSLTLIATANQGSEATYESGFVIDKFPISRPNLTFSTLTVSNMSPEDSSIYLCSVERDSGGEETQYFGPGTRLLVL.

The chain employs TRBV19 and TRBJ2-6; tentative D call: TRBD1 (5 bases). Trimming took off 5 bases at V and 4 bases at J, with 12 bases between the two ends. The CDR3 totals 15 residues. In germline, CDR1 is LNHDA, CDR2 SQIVND (reference sequence). Written as DNA, the CDR3 is TGTGCCAGTAGTGCTGTGACAGCCGGGGCCAACGTCCTGACTTTC. Its translation is CASSAVTAGANVLTF.

The chain has TRBV5-6 and TRBJ1-2; D not certain. This CDR3 is 14 amino acids long. CDR1 is SGHDT and CDR2 is YYEEEE in the germline V gene. V lost 0 bases to trimming and J lost 7 bases, with 13 bases between them. The CDR3 spells CASSLVGGGFGYTF. The CDR3, as DNA: TGTGCCAGCAGCTTGGTCGGTGGCGGGTTTGGCTACACCTTC.

The chain uses TRBV27 and TRBJ1-6; D gene unclear. With 3 bases removed from V and 7 bases from J, the gap between germline ends came to 10 bases. The CDR3 runs 14 residues. Germline V lookup: CDR1 MNHEY, CDR2 SMNVEV (reference sequence). CDR3 protein: CASSFWQINSPLHF. CDR3 DNA sequence: TGTGCCAGCAGTTTCTGGCAGATAAATTCACCCCTCCACTTT.